A single T cell receptor (beta chain) is shown here with its context. Its antigen is unidentified. The junction departs from germline at one end; a sequencing error may be responsible. This entry comes from a study of breast tumors, draining lymph nodes, adjacent tissues. Study-level results: Tumor T cell lymph node origin was a supported hypothesis, not proven. Luminal-like breast cancer showed significantly greater tumor-nontumor repertoire similarity than basal-like breast cancer did.

Each CDR3 protein is one row after TCRdb ran MiXCR on the multiplex PCR reads. The repertoire consists of about 7,600 distinct CDR3 sequences, with about 76% occurring once and the leading ten covering around 45%. This receptor was identified in a female donor with breast cancer. Some clones in this sample may be carry-over from other donors' samples. Source material: tumor-adjacent breast tissue.

The CDR3 region is CASRDITAGPTYNEQSF. As DNA, the CDR3 is TGTGCCAGCAGGGATATCACGGCAGGGCCTACCTACAATGAGCAGTCCTTC. The chain carries TRBV5-8 and TRBJ2-1; tentative D call: TRBD1 (5 bases). From germline, CDR1 is SGHTS and CDR2 YDEGEE. CDR3 length: 17 residues. The full variable domain, rest sourced from reference TRBV5-8 and TRBJ2-1, is EAGVTQSPTHLIKTRGQQATLRCSPISGHTSVYWYQQALGLGLQFLLWYDEGEERNRGNFPPRFSGRQFPNYSSELNVNALELEDSALYLCASRDITAGPTYNEQSFGPGTRLTVL.